This T cell receptor (beta chain) was captured by sequencing in a study of blood T cell repertoires in COVID-19. This CDR3 has 19 residues. V dropped 4 bases and J dropped 4; count of bases not matched to a gene: 18. Germline CDR1 SEHNR, CDR2 FQNEAQ (reference sequence). Measured with immunoSEQ multiplex PCR; TCRdb has only the in-frame clones, and not every one. The sample lists roughly 140,000 clones, 70% to 90% occurring once. The source of this sequence is a woman aged 40 to 49 who had recovered from COVID-19. The chain is built from TRBV7-9 and TRBJ2-1; 8 nucleotides align to TRBD2. Sequencing was performed on PBMCs or T cells enriched from blood (not recorded which). The CDR3 sequence: CASSSPLLAGGGRYNEQFF. For the CDR3, the DNA is TGTGCCAGCAGCTCTCCATTGCTAGCGGGTGGGGGGCGGTACAATGAGCAGTTCTTC.